This T cell receptor (beta chain) was profiled in a study of blood T cell repertoires in COVID-19 (dated by TCRdb to between 2020 and 2021). Notes on the research overall: Collaborator samples came from the United States, Italy and Spain and covered acute and convalescent phases of COVID-19. A freely available public database, intended as a resource for researchers studying the immune response to SARS-CoV-2, is where the repertoires were released. A de-identified subject ID, COVID-19 status, age in years and sex were almost always included in the sample metadata. Samples were obtained from the ongoing ImmuneRACE study (first 160 participants) and from roughly 1,300 subjects provided by 6 global collaborators. The dataset comprised deeply sampled blood TCRbeta repertoires from subjects exposed to, actively infected with, or recovered from COVID-19. HLA class I and class II types, where available, came from metadata supplied by the sample provider rather than from assay-based typing. The prospective study material was composed of cDNA or gDNA derived from T cells, B-cell-depleted T cells, or PBMCs. What the work shows at the level of the full study, not this receptor alone: The quantity of clinical and demographic metadata differed by source and by participant and was supplied without curation.

In the prospective study, participants were roughly 18 to 95 years old, resided in about two dozen geographic areas of the United States, and were enrolled through a virtual design. In the prospective study, participants were assigned to cohorts based on the clinical history participants reported in a screening survey and a study questionnaire. In the prospective study, whole blood, serum and a nasopharyngeal or oropharyngeal swab were collected from each participant by mobile phlebotomists. Over an approximately 2-month period, participants in the prospective study had the option of providing additional blood draws and questionnaires. Before DNA extraction, prospective study blood samples were shipped either frozen or at room temperature. Measured from the cysteine to the phenylalanine, the CDR3 is 14 residues long. The kept DNA is CDR3 alone, 42 bases in frame from the first base. The germline V gene encodes CDR1 MDHEN and CDR2 SYDVKM. The trim is 3 bases for V and 5 bases for J, with a gap of 13 bases between the germline ends.

TCRbeta CDR3 regions were amplified from genomic DNA by means of the immunoSEQ Assay, a bias-controlled multiplex PCR. The original pipeline was this. Nucleated cell counts per sample were estimated from amplification of reference gene primers within the assay. Sequence reads were collapsed and filtered to measure the absolute abundance of every unique TCRbeta CDR3 rearrangement. For each sample, productive Simpson clonality was calculated as the square root of Simpson's diversity index over productive rearrangements. TCRdb mirrors the immuneACCESS table, restricted to in-frame sequences. Some clones are absent from its copies; in checked studies, under half trace to an unresolved V gene, and the reason for the others is unknown. The V and J calls and the clone size are those of that table, but D and trimming were determined from the DNA. This sample gives about 270,000 clones in total; more than 80% of them show up just once. The ten largest make up about 4% of the sample.

In regard to this clone: It has no known antigen specificity. It has no much larger one-base neighbor in the sample; base qualities were not kept.

The sample was PBMCs or T cells enriched from blood (not recorded which). The receptor was derived from a woman younger than 45 with acute COVID-19. The rearrangement combines TRBV28 with TRBJ1-1; tentative D gene TRBD1, with 5 bases matching. In nucleotide form, the sequence is TGTGCCAGCAGTTTGGGCGGGGAGGGGACTGAAGCTTTCTTT. Translated, it reads CASSLGGEGTEAFF.